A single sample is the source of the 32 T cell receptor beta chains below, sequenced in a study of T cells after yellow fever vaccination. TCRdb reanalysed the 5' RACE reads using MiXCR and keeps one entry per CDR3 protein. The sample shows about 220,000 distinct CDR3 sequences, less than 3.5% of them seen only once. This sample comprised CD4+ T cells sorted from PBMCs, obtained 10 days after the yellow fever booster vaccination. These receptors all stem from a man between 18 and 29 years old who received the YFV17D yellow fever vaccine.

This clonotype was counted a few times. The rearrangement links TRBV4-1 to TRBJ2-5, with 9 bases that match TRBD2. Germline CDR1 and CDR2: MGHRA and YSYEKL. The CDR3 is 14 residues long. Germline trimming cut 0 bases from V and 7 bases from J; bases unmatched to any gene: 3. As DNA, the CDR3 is TGCGCCAGCAGCCAAGAGGCTAGCGGGGCGACCCAGTACTTC. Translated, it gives CASSQEASGATQYF.

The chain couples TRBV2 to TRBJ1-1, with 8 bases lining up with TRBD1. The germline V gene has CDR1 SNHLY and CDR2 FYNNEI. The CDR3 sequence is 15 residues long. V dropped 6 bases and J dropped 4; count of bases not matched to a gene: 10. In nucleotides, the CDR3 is TGTGCCAGCAGCCCACGAACAGGGGGAGGCACTGAAGCTTTCTTT. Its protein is CASSPRTGGGTEAFF.

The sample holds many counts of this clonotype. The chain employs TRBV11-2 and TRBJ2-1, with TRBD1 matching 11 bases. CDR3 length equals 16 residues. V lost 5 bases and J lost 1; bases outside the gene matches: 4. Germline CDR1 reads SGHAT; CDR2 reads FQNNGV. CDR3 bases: TGTGCCAGCAGCCCAAGGGACAGGGGGTCCTACAATGAGCAGTTCTTC. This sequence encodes CASSPRDRGSYNEQFF.

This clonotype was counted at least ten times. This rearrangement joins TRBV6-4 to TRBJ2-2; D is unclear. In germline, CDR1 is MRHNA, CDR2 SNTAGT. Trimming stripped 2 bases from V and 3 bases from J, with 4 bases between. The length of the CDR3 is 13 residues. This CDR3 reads CASSDRDTGELFF. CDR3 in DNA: TGTGCCAGCAGTGACAGGGACACCGGGGAGCTGTTTTTT.

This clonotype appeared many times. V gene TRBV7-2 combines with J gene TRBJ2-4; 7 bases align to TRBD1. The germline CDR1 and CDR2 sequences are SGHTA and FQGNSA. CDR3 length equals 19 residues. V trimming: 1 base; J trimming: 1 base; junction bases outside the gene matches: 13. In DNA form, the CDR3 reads TGTGCCAGCAGCTTAGGAGGCAGGGGGACCATGTTGGCCAAAAACATTCAGTACTTC. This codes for CASSLGGRGTMLAKNIQYF.

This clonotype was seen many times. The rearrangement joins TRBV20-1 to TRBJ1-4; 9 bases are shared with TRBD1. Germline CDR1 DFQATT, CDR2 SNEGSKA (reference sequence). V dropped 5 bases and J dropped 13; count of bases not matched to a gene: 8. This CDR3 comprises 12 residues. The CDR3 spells CSALAGTGSLFF. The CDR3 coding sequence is TGCAGTGCTTTGGCCGGGACAGGGTCACTGTTTTTT.

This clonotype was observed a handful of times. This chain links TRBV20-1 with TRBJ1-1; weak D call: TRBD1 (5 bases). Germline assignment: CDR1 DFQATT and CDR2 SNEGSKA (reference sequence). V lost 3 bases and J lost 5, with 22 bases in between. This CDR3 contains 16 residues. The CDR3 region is CSARPSGTLGRTEAFF. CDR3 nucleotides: TGCAGTGCTAGGCCGTCCGGGACCCTCGGGCGGACTGAAGCTTTCTTT.

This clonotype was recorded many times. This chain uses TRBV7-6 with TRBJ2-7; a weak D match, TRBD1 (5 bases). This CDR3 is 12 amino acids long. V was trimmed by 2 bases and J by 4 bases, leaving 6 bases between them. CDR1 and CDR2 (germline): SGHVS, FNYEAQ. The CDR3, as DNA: TGTGCCAGCAGCTTACAGGGATACGAGCAGTACTTC. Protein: CASSLQGYEQYF.

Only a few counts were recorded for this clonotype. The CDR3 is CASSTPGAGRPYSEQFF. In nucleotides, the CDR3 is TGTGCCAGTAGTACCCCCGGGGCAGGGAGGCCATATAGTGAGCAGTTCTTC. This chain joins TRBV19 and TRBJ2-1, with D possibly TRBD2 on 6 matching bases. The germline V gene has CDR1 LNHDA and CDR2 SQIVND (reference sequence). Trimming removed 4 bases from V and 9 bases from J, with 25 bases in between. This CDR3 comprises 17 residues.

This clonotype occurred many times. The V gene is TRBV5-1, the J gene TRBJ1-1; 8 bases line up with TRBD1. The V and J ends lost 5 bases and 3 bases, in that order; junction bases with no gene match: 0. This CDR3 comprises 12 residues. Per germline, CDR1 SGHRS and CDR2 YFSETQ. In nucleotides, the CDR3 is TGCGCCAGCAGACAGGGGGACACTGAAGCTTTCTTT. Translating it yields CASRQGDTEAFF.

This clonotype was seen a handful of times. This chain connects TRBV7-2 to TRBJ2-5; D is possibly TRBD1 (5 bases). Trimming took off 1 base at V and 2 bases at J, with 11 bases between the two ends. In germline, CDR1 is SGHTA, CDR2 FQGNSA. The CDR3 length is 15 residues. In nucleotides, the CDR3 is TGTGCCAGCAGCTTAGTTCGTCAGGGTCAAGAGACCCAGTACTTC. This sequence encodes CASSLVRQGQETQYF. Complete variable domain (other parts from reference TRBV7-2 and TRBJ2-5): GAGVSQSPSNKVTEKGKDVELRCDPISGHTALYWYRQSLGQGLEFLIYFQGNSAPDKSGLPSDRFSAERTGGSVSTLTIQRTQQEDSAVYLCASSLVRQGQETQYFGPGTRLLVL.

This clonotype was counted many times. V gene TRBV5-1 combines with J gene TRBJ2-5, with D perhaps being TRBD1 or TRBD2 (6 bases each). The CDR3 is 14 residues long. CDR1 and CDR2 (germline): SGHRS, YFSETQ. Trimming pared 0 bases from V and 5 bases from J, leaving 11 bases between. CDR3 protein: CASSLVGGIETQYF. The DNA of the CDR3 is TGCGCCAGCAGCTTGGTCGGGGGCATCGAGACCCAGTACTTC.

The CDR3 DNA sequence: TGTGCCGCCTCTGGGGGGGCCAATCAGCCCCAGCATTTT. It yields the protein CAASGGANQPQHF. The chain couples TRBV30 to TRBJ1-5; weak D call: TRBD1 (6 bases). The CDR3 extends over 13 amino acids. Germline V gene lookup returns CDR1 GTSNPN and CDR2 SVGIG (reference sequence). Trimming shortened V by 8 bases and J by 3 bases, and 14 bases separated the two germline ends.

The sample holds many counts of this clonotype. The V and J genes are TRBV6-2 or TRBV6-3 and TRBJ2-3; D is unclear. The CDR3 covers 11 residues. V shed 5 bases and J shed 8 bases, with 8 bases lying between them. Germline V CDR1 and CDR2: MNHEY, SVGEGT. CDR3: CASSRTRTQYF. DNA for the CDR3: TGTGCCAGCAGTCGGACGCGTACGCAGTATTTT.

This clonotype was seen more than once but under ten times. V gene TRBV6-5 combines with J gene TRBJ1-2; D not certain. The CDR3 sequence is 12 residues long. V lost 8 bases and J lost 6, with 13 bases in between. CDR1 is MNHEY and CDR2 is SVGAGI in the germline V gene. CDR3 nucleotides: TGTGCCAGCGGGAAGGGCAGTCATGGCTACACCTTC. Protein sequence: CASGKGSHGYTF.

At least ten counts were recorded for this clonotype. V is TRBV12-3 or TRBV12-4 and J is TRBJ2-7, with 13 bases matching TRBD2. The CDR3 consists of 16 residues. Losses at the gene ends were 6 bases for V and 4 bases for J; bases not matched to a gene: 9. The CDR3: CASSQPGTSGKYEQYF. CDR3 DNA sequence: TGTGCCAGCAGCCAACCCGGGACTAGCGGGAAGTACGAGCAGTACTTC.

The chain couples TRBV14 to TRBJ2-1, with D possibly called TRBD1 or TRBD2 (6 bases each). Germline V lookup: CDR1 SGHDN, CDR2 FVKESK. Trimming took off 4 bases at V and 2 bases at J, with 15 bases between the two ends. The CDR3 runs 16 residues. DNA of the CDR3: TGTGCCAGCAGCCGCGCCCGGGGGCGTACCTACAATGAGCAGTTCTTC. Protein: CASSRARGRTYNEQFF.

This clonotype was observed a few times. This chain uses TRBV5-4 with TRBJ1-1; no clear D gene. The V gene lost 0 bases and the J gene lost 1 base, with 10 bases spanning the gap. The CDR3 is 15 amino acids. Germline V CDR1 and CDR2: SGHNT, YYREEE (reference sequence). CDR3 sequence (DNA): TGTGCCAGCAGCTTGGCAACGGCAGGGAACACTGAAGCTTTCTTT. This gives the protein CASSLATAGNTEAFF.

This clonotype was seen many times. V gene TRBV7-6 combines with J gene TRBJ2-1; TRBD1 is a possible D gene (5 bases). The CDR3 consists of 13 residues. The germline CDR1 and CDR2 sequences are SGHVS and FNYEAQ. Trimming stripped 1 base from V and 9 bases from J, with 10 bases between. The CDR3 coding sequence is TGTGCCAGCAGCTTAGGGGGCCTGGGTGAGCAGTTCTTC. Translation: CASSLGGLGEQFF.

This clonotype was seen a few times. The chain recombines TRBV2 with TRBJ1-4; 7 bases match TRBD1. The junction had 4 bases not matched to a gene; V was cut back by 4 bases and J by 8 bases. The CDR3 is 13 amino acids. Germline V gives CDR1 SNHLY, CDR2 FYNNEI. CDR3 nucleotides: TGTGCCAGCAGTGGGGACAGCGCAGAAAAACTGTTTTTT. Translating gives CASSGDSAEKLFF.

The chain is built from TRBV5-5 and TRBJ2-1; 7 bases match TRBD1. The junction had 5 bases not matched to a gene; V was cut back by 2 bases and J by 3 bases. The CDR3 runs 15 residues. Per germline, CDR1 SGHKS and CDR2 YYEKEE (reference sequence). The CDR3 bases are TGTGCCAGCAGCTTCCGGACAGGCTTCTACAATGAGCAGTTCTTC. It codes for CASSFRTGFYNEQFF.

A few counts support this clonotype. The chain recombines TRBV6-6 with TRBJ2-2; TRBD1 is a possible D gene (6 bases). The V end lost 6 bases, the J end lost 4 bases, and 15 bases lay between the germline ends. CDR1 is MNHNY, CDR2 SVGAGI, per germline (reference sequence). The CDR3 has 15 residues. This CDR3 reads CASRLPVRGTGELFF. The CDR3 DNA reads TGTGCCAGCAGGCTGCCTGTCAGGGGCACCGGGGAGCTGTTTTTT.

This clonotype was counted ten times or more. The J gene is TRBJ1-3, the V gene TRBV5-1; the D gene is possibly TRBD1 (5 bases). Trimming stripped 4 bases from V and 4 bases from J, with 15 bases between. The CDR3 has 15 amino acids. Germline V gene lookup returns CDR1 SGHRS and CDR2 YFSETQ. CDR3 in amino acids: CASSPFGGAGNTIYF. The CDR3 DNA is TGCGCCAGCAGCCCTTTCGGCGGGGCAGGAAACACCATATATTTT.

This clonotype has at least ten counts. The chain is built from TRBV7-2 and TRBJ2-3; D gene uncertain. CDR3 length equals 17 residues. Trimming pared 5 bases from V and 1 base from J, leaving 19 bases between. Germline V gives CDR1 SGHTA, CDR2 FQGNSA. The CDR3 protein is CASSPSMNAPGTDTQYF. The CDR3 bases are TGTGCCAGCAGCCCGAGTATGAACGCTCCCGGCACAGATACGCAGTATTTT.

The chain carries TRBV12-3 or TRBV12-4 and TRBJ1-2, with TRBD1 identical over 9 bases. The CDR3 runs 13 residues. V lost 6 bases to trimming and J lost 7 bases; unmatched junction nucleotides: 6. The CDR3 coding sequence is TGTGCCAGCAGATTTACAGGGGGCCGTGGCTACACCTTC. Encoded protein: CASRFTGGRGYTF.

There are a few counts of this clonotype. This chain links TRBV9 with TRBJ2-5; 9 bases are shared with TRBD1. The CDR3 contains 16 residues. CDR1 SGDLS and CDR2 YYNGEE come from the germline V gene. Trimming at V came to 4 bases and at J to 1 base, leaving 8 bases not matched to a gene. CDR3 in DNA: TGTGCCAGCAGCTTCCGGGACAGGGCGATCCAAGAGACCCAGTACTTC. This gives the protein CASSFRDRAIQETQYF.

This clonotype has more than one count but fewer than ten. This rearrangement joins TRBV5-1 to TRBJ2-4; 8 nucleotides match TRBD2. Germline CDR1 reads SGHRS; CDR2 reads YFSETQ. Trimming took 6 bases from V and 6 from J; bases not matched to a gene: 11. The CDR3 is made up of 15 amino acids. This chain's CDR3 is CASTDYTGGPNIQYF. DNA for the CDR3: TGCGCCAGCACCGACTACACGGGGGGGCCAAACATTCAGTACTTC.

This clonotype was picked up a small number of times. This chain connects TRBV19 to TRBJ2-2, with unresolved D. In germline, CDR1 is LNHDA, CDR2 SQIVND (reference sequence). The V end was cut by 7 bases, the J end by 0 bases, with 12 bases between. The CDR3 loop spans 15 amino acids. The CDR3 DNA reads TGTGCCAGTAACCCTTGGGTGGCGAACACCGGGGAGCTGTTTTTT. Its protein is CASNPWVANTGELFF.

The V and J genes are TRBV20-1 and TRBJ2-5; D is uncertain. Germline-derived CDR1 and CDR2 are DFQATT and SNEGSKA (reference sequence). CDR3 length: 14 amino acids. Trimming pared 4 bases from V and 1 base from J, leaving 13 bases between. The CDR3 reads CSATARRFQETQYF. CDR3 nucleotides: TGCAGTGCTACGGCCCGGCGCTTCCAAGAGACCCAGTACTTC.

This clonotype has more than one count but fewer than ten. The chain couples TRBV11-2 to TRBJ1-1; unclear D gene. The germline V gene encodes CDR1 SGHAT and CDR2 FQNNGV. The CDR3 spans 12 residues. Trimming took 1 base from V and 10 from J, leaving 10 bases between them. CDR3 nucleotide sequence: TGTGCCAGCAGCTTAGCGGGCGGATCAGCTTTCTTT. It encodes CASSLAGGSAFF.

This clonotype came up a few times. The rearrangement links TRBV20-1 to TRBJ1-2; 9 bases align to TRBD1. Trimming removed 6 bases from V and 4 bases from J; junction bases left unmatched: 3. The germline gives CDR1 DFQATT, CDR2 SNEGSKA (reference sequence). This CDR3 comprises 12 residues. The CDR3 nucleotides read TGCAGTGCCGGACAGGGGCTCTATGGCTACACCTTC. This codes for CSAGQGLYGYTF.

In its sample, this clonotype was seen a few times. The CDR3 region is CASSFVSRYGYTF. Written as DNA, the CDR3 is TGTGCCAGCAGCTTTGTTTCCCGTTATGGCTACACCTTC. The genes are TRBV11-2 and TRBJ1-2; D is undetermined. CDR1 and CDR2 from the germline V gene are SGHAT and FQNNGV. This CDR3 is 13 amino acids long. The V and J ends lost 3 bases and 5 bases respectively, with 10 bases between them. Combining the CDR3 with reference TRBV11-2 and TRBJ1-2 gives the whole variable domain EAGVAQSPRYKIIEKRQSVAFWCNPISGHATLYWYQQILGQGPKLLIQFQNNGVVDDSQLPKDRFSAERLKGVDSTLKIQPAKLEDSAVYLCASSFVSRYGYTFGSGTRLTVV.